A selection of T cell receptor beta chains follows, all from one sample in a study of CD8 T cells in Susac syndrome. A single record per CDR3 protein comes from TCRdb applying MiXCR to the immunoSEQ multiplex PCR reads. The profile shows some 130,000 distinct CDR3 sequences, roughly 94% of them singletons. The source material was CD4+ T cells from PBMCs. Source of these receptors: a human donor with multiple sclerosis. Each CDR3 is given with its conserved first and last residue. D genes are given only for firm matches.

j_call: TRBJ2-5
v_call: TRBV19
d_call: -
cdr3_aa: CASSGQKAETQYF

j_call: TRBJ2-5
v_call: TRBV5-4
d_call: TRBD2
cdr3_aa: CASSLGGLAGGKGETQYF

j_call: TRBJ2-7
v_call: TRBV5-1
d_call: -
cdr3_aa: CASSLLEEGYEQYF

j_call: TRBJ2-3
v_call: TRBV12-5
d_call: TRBD2
cdr3_aa: CASGLARTSGSSSDTQYF

j_call: TRBJ2-2
v_call: TRBV12-3/TRBV12-4
d_call: -
cdr3_aa: CASSSRTGELFF

j_call: TRBJ2-3
v_call: TRBV3-1
d_call: TRBD2
cdr3_aa: CASSLGTSGGSDTQYF

j_call: TRBJ2-5
v_call: TRBV4-3
d_call: -
cdr3_aa: CASSQDQGAGKETQYF

j_call: TRBJ2-2
v_call: TRBV6-7
d_call: TRBD1
cdr3_aa: CASSCGSTGGITGELFF

j_call: TRBJ2-1
v_call: TRBV6-1
d_call: TRBD2
cdr3_aa: CASSTQPGLAVNEQFF

j_call: TRBJ2-1
v_call: TRBV18
d_call: -
cdr3_aa: CASSPPAVGEQFF

j_call: TRBJ2-2
v_call: TRBV29-1
d_call: TRBD2
cdr3_aa: CSVERSSGGFGELFF

j_call: TRBJ2-5
v_call: TRBV18
d_call: TRBD2
cdr3_aa: CASSPGLAEETQYF

j_call: -
v_call: TRBV10-2
d_call: -
cdr3_aa: CASSDQDEQYF

j_call: TRBJ2-3
v_call: TRBV11-2
d_call: -
cdr3_aa: CASSLGADTQYF

j_call: TRBJ1-1
v_call: TRBV7-2
d_call: -
cdr3_aa: CASRRQRNTEAFF

j_call: TRBJ1-4
v_call: TRBV5-1
d_call: -
cdr3_aa: CASSSGQSNEKLFF

j_call: TRBJ2-3
v_call: TRBV5-5
d_call: -
cdr3_aa: CASSASTASSTDTQYF

j_call: TRBJ1-2
v_call: TRBV2
d_call: TRBD1
cdr3_aa: CASRTDRGLGYTF

j_call: TRBJ2-2
v_call: TRBV29-1
d_call: -
cdr3_aa: CSVEEVGGGELFF

j_call: TRBJ1-4
v_call: TRBV12-3/TRBV12-4
d_call: -
cdr3_aa: CASSSTTAEKLFF

j_call: TRBJ1-6
v_call: TRBV30
d_call: -
cdr3_aa: CAWSYVTENSPLHF

j_call: TRBJ1-1
v_call: TRBV7-9
d_call: TRBD1
cdr3_aa: CASGGQSMNTEAFF

j_call: TRBJ2-3
v_call: TRBV6-1
d_call: TRBD2
cdr3_aa: CASSPLLGAGVGPDTQYF

j_call: TRBJ2-5
v_call: TRBV12-3/TRBV12-4
d_call: TRBD1
cdr3_aa: CASSFRDREETQYF

j_call: TRBJ2-1
v_call: TRBV30
d_call: TRBD2
cdr3_aa: CAWRPSGKGGEQFF

j_call: TRBJ2-1
v_call: TRBV24-1
d_call: -
cdr3_aa: CATSDPYNEQFF

j_call: TRBJ2-7
v_call: TRBV12-3/TRBV12-4
d_call: -
cdr3_aa: CASSLSMATAEQYF

j_call: TRBJ2-7
v_call: TRBV6-6
d_call: -
cdr3_aa: CATRRGNEQYF

j_call: TRBJ2-3
v_call: TRBV10-2
d_call: TRBD2
cdr3_aa: CASSVLAGATDTQYF

j_call: TRBJ1-2
v_call: TRBV7-8
d_call: -
cdr3_aa: CASSLQSRYGYTF

j_call: TRBJ2-6
v_call: TRBV30
d_call: TRBD2
cdr3_aa: CAWSIPSGGISGANVLTF

j_call: TRBJ1-1
v_call: TRBV19
d_call: -
cdr3_aa: CASSIIGARTEAFF

j_call: TRBJ2-2
v_call: TRBV9
d_call: -
cdr3_aa: CASSVLGGSTGELFF

j_call: TRBJ2-7
v_call: TRBV30
d_call: TRBD2
cdr3_aa: CACLGRGSYEQYF

j_call: TRBJ1-1
v_call: TRBV6-5
d_call: -
cdr3_aa: CASRSRGLGITEAFF

j_call: TRBJ1-1
v_call: TRBV6-2/TRBV6-3
d_call: TRBD1
cdr3_aa: CASSYWGQGTGNTEAFF

j_call: TRBJ2-6
v_call: TRBV25-1
d_call: TRBD2
cdr3_aa: CASAGGGSGANVLTF

j_call: TRBJ1-5
v_call: TRBV19
d_call: -
cdr3_aa: CASSRTVSYQPQHF

j_call: TRBJ1-2
v_call: TRBV19
d_call: -
cdr3_aa: CASSVRRPYGYTF

j_call: TRBJ2-3
v_call: TRBV12-3/TRBV12-4
d_call: -
cdr3_aa: CASSSGHSTDTQYF

j_call: TRBJ1-1
v_call: TRBV6-2/TRBV6-3
d_call: -
cdr3_aa: CASTHPGTEGAFF

j_call: TRBJ2-5
v_call: TRBV9
d_call: -
cdr3_aa: CASSPYRDHTQETQYF

j_call: TRBJ1-5
v_call: TRBV24-1
d_call: -
cdr3_aa: CATSGRSNQPQHF

j_call: TRBJ1-5
v_call: TRBV6-2/TRBV6-3
d_call: -
cdr3_aa: CAIRELSNQPQHF

j_call: TRBJ1-1
v_call: TRBV10-3
d_call: -
cdr3_aa: CAISEGRANTEAFF

j_call: TRBJ2-5
v_call: TRBV20-1
d_call: -
cdr3_aa: CSARETGETQYF

j_call: TRBJ1-2
v_call: TRBV9
d_call: -
cdr3_aa: CASSVDGGAGYTF

j_call: TRBJ2-1
v_call: TRBV5-1
d_call: TRBD2
cdr3_aa: CASSPREGGSANEQFF

j_call: TRBJ2-7
v_call: TRBV12-3/TRBV12-4
d_call: TRBD1
cdr3_aa: CASSPTGSDEQYF